This entry is about one T cell receptor (beta chain). What it binds is not known. TCRdb re-derived calls from the 5' RACE reads in MiXCR, one entry per CDR3 protein. The sample consists of hundreds of thousands of distinct CDR3 sequences, 6.5% to 9.5% of them appearing once. These data belong to a study of identical twins. Study findings and constraints: Abundant cord blood beta clonotypes carried fewer insertions; memory repertoires showed none.

Trimming shortened V by 3 bases and J by 11 bases, and 14 bases separated the two germline ends. This CDR3 comprises 13 residues. Germline loops: CDR1 LNHDA, CDR2 SQIVND (reference sequence). This sample also appeared in a second study, on yellow fever vaccine responses in identical twins. From that second work: Reports say the vaccine T cell response in twins looked partly convergent and partly personalized.

The V and J genes are TRBV19 and TRBJ2-1; D is unclear. Sequenced input: memory (CD45RO+) T cells sorted from blood. The receptor was isolated from a woman aged 18-29 years in good health. This chain's CDR3 is CASSIPGSNKQFF. Written as DNA, the CDR3 is TGTGCCAGTAGTATTCCAGGAAGTAATAAGCAGTTCTTC. Using reference TRBV19 and TRBJ2-1 for the parts outside the CDR3, the full variable domain is DGGITQSPKYLFRKEGQNVTLSCEQNLNHDAMYWYRQDPGQGLRLIYYSQIVNDFQKGDIAEGYSVSREKKESFPLTVTSAQKNPTAFYLCASSIPGSNKQFFGPGTRLTVL.